The rows below give T cell receptor beta chains drawn from one sample of a study of graft-versus-host responses after intestinal transplantation. Assay: immunoSEQ multiplex PCR; the TCRdb copy retains only in-frame clones and omits some. This sample has 20,000 to 25,000 clones, with 89% found just once. The sequenced sample was PBMCs, obtained about 62 days after intestinal transplantation. These TCRs come from a human patient who received an intestinal transplant, so some T cells may come from the graft donor. The CDR3 runs from the conserved cysteine through the conserved F or W. The D gene is left open where the match is weak. A row's size may be missing; if present it is once, few, many or a size class.

v_gene: TRBV7-9; d_gene: TRBD1; j_gene: TRBJ2-7; abundance: -; CDR3aa: CASSGNRGRGSYEQYF; CDR3nt: TGTGCCAGCAGCGGTAACAGGGGGCGCGGATCCTACGAGCAGTACTTC
v_gene: TRBV5-4; d_gene: -; j_gene: TRBJ2-1; abundance: -; CDR3aa: CASSFGSHNEQFF; CDR3nt: TGTGCCAGCAGCTTCGGCAGCCACAATGAGCAGTTCTTC
v_gene: TRBV5-8; d_gene: -; j_gene: TRBJ1-1; abundance: -; CDR3aa: CASSLAGGGIFEAFF; CDR3nt: TGTGCCAGCAGCTTGGCCGGGGGAGGGATATTTGAAGCTTTCTTT
v_gene: TRBV27; d_gene: -; j_gene: TRBJ2-7; abundance: -; CDR3aa: CASSLKGGGLPIGQYF; CDR3nt: TGTGCCAGCAGTTTAAAGGGGGGTGGACTTCCTATTGGGCAGTACTTC
v_gene: TRBV4-3; d_gene: -; j_gene: TRBJ2-7; abundance: -; CDR3aa: CASSTSLGAGPYEQYF; CDR3nt: TGCGCCAGCAGCACTAGTCTTGGGGCGGGTCCCTACGAGCAGTACTTC
v_gene: TRBV7-9; d_gene: -; j_gene: TRBJ1-6; abundance: -; CDR3aa: CASSSIQGSDNSPLHF; CDR3nt: TGTGCCAGCAGCTCAATACAGGGCTCGGATAATTCACCCCTCCACTTT
v_gene: TRBV27; d_gene: TRBD2; j_gene: TRBJ2-7; abundance: -; CDR3aa: CASSLGGAREQYF; CDR3nt: TGTGCCAGCAGTTTGGGAGGGGCCCGCGAGCAGTACTTC
v_gene: TRBV11-2; d_gene: -; j_gene: TRBJ1-2; abundance: -; CDR3aa: CASSRAGGYTF; CDR3nt: TGTGCCAGCAGCCGTGCTGGTGGCTACACCTTC
v_gene: TRBV30; d_gene: -; j_gene: TRBJ1-6; abundance: -; CDR3aa: CAWSEGVSYNSPLHF; CDR3nt: TGTGCCTGGAGTGAAGGGGTATCCTATAATTCACCCCTCCACTTT
v_gene: TRBV7-9; d_gene: -; j_gene: TRBJ2-1; abundance: -; CDR3aa: CASSFTPIWEQFF; CDR3nt: TGTGCCAGCAGCTTTACCCCAATCTGGGAGCAGTTCTTC
v_gene: TRBV6-1; d_gene: TRBD1; j_gene: TRBJ2-2; abundance: -; CDR3aa: CASRYRGRDTGELFF; CDR3nt: TGTGCCAGCAGATACAGGGGTAGGGACACCGGGGAGCTGTTTTTT
v_gene: TRBV10-2; d_gene: TRBD2; j_gene: TRBJ2-1; abundance: once; CDR3aa: CATGTTQDEQFF; CDR3nt: TGCGCCACCGGGACTACCCAGGATGAGCAGTTCTTC
v_gene: TRBV19; d_gene: TRBD1; j_gene: TRBJ2-7; abundance: once; CDR3aa: CANRDRENEQYF; CDR3nt: TGTGCCAATCGGGACAGGGAAAACGAGCAGTACTTC
v_gene: TRBV7-7; d_gene: -; j_gene: TRBJ2-1; abundance: -; CDR3aa: CASSLYSRWGDDNEQFF; CDR3nt: TGTGCCAGCAGCCTTTATTCGAGGTGGGGGGACGACAATGAGCAGTTCTTC
v_gene: TRBV4-3; d_gene: -; j_gene: TRBJ2-7; abundance: -; CDR3aa: CASSQDEGGGAYEQYF; CDR3nt: TGCGCCAGCAGCCAAGATGAGGGGGGGGGCGCCTACGAGCAGTACTTC
v_gene: TRBV7-2; d_gene: -; j_gene: TRBJ1-1; abundance: -; CDR3aa: CASSLASTVNTEAFF; CDR3nt: TGTGCCAGCAGCCTGGCGTCAACGGTGAACACTGAAGCTTTCTTT
v_gene: TRBV7-9; d_gene: -; j_gene: TRBJ2-7; abundance: -; CDR3aa: CASSQITGPSSYEQYF; CDR3nt: TGTGCCAGCAGCCAAATAACAGGCCCGAGCTCCTACGAGCAGTACTTC
v_gene: TRBV28; d_gene: -; j_gene: TRBJ1-2; abundance: once; CDR3aa: CASSPLVFDGYTF; CDR3nt: TGTGCCAGCAGTCCGCTAGTTTTCGATGGCTACACCTTC
v_gene: TRBV4-3; d_gene: TRBD2; j_gene: TRBJ2-1; abundance: -; CDR3aa: CASSVTSGELPYNEQFF; CDR3nt: TGCGCCAGCAGCGTGACTAGCGGGGAGCTCCCCTACAATGAGCAGTTCTTC
v_gene: TRBV2; d_gene: TRBD2; j_gene: TRBJ2-1; abundance: once; CDR3aa: CASGGVNNEQFF; CDR3nt: TGTGCCAGCGGGGGGGTGAACAATGAGCAGTTCTTC
v_gene: TRBV27; d_gene: -; j_gene: TRBJ1-2; abundance: -; CDR3aa: CASSNLPMGFYGYTF; CDR3nt: TGTGCCAGCAGCAACTTACCCATGGGTTTTTACGGCTACACCTTC
v_gene: TRBV18; d_gene: -; j_gene: TRBJ2-2; abundance: once; CDR3aa: CASSPPGREGGELFF; CDR3nt: TGTGCCAGCTCACCACCGGGGCGAGAGGGCGGGGAGCTGTTTTTT
v_gene: TRBV11-2; d_gene: TRBD1; j_gene: TRBJ1-2; abundance: -; CDR3aa: CASSQRQGNYGYTF; CDR3nt: TGTGCCAGCAGCCAAAGACAGGGAAACTATGGCTACACCTTC
v_gene: TRBV7-2; d_gene: -; j_gene: TRBJ2-7; abundance: -; CDR3aa: CASSSRTQGGLGIYEQYF; CDR3nt: TGTGCCAGCAGCTCCCGCACACAGGGGGGACTAGGAATCTACGAGCAGTACTTC
v_gene: TRBV10-2; d_gene: -; j_gene: TRBJ2-1; abundance: -; CDR3aa: CASSVGRGVYNEQFF; CDR3nt: TGCGCCAGCAGTGTCGGCAGGGGGGTCTACAATGAGCAGTTCTTC
v_gene: TRBV7-9; d_gene: -; j_gene: TRBJ2-2; abundance: once; CDR3aa: CASSHEPIHPGELFF; CDR3nt: TGTGCCAGCAGCCACGAGCCCATCCATCCCGGGGAGCTGTTTTTT
v_gene: TRBV7-6; d_gene: -; j_gene: TRBJ2-3; abundance: -; CDR3aa: CASSLEVGGATDTQYF; CDR3nt: TGTGCCAGCAGCTTAGAGGTTGGGGGGGCGACAGATACGCAGTATTTT
v_gene: TRBV7-9; d_gene: TRBD2; j_gene: TRBJ2-1; abundance: once; CDR3aa: CASSYLTSVFKGEQFF; CDR3nt: TGTGCCAGCAGTTACCTAACTAGCGTCTTTAAGGGTGAGCAGTTCTTC
v_gene: TRBV19; d_gene: -; j_gene: TRBJ1-5; abundance: -; CDR3aa: CASSPLTIWGNQPQHF; CDR3nt: TGTGCCAGTAGCCCACTGACGATCTGGGGCAATCAGCCCCAGCATTTT
v_gene: TRBV27; d_gene: TRBD1; j_gene: TRBJ2-6; abundance: -; CDR3aa: CASSPDRGVSGANVLTF; CDR3nt: TGTGCCAGCAGTCCGGACAGGGGAGTCTCTGGGGCCAACGTCCTGACTTTC
v_gene: TRBV2; d_gene: TRBD1; j_gene: TRBJ2-1; abundance: once; CDR3aa: CASSDIKMGQGREQFF; CDR3nt: TGTGCCAGCAGCGATATAAAGATGGGACAGGGACGTGAGCAGTTCTTC
v_gene: TRBV6-6; d_gene: TRBD1; j_gene: TRBJ1-2; abundance: -; CDR3aa: CASGTVDGYTF; CDR3nt: TGTGCCAGCGGGACAGTGGATGGCTACACCTTC
v_gene: TRBV9; d_gene: -; j_gene: TRBJ1-6; abundance: -; CDR3aa: CASSVEQSPHYNSPLHF; CDR3nt: TGTGCCAGCAGCGTAGAACAGTCCCCACATTATAATTCACCCCTCCACTTT
v_gene: TRBV30; d_gene: -; j_gene: TRBJ2-1; abundance: -; CDR3aa: CAWRQVPAGSGNEQFF; CDR3nt: TGTGCCTGGAGACAAGTGCCGGCAGGGTCTGGCAATGAGCAGTTCTTC
v_gene: TRBV18; d_gene: -; j_gene: TRBJ2-3; abundance: -; CDR3aa: CASSPRRQVSTDTQYF; CDR3nt: TGTGCCAGCTCACCACGAAGACAGGTGAGCACAGATACGCAGTATTTT
v_gene: TRBV7-9; d_gene: -; j_gene: TRBJ1-2; abundance: -; CDR3aa: CASSSPGQDGYTF; CDR3nt: TGTGCCAGCAGCTCCCCGGGACAAGATGGCTACACCTTC
v_gene: TRBV4-1; d_gene: -; j_gene: TRBJ1-5; abundance: once; CDR3aa: CASSHDQGGRNQPQHF; CDR3nt: TGCGCCAGCAGCCATGACCAGGGAGGCCGCAATCAGCCCCAGCATTTT
v_gene: TRBV4-3; d_gene: -; j_gene: TRBJ2-7; abundance: -; CDR3aa: CASSQEAGFYEQYF; CDR3nt: TGCGCCAGCAGCCAAGAGGCAGGGTTCTACGAGCAGTACTTC
v_gene: TRBV5-6; d_gene: -; j_gene: TRBJ2-5; abundance: -; CDR3aa: CASTSPWGAGAETQYF; CDR3nt: TGTGCCAGCACCTCCCCCTGGGGGGCAGGGGCAGAGACCCAGTACTTC
v_gene: TRBV4-1; d_gene: -; j_gene: TRBJ1-5; abundance: -; CDR3aa: CASSPPGRGGQPQHF; CDR3nt: TGCGCCAGCAGCCCACCAGGGCGGGGAGGTCAGCCCCAGCATTTT
v_gene: TRBV30; d_gene: TRBD1; j_gene: TRBJ2-1; abundance: -; CDR3aa: CAWSDPGTGTYNEQFF; CDR3nt: TGTGCCTGGAGCGACCCGGGGACAGGAACCTACAATGAGCAGTTCTTC
v_gene: TRBV7-9; d_gene: TRBD1; j_gene: TRBJ2-7; abundance: -; CDR3aa: CASSLEQGVPYEQYF; CDR3nt: TGTGCCAGCAGCTTAGAACAGGGGGTTCCATACGAGCAGTACTTC